Below, 17 T cell receptor beta chains from the same sample are listed, as sequenced in a study of cytomegalovirus exposure and HLA in healthy donors. The PCR ran on 60 Vbeta and 13 Jbeta primers. Profiling relied on immunoSEQ multiplex PCR, and the TCRdb table lists in-frame clones only, not all of them. This sample yields about 97,000 clones, of which about 75% are seen a single time; 10% belongs to the top ten. Sequenced material: PBMCs. All receptors derive from a man in his fifties in good health and CMV-seronegative.

The chain combines TRBV28 with TRBJ2-7; TRBD1 is a possible D gene (6 bases). The CDR3 has 14 residues. The V end lost 3 bases, the J end lost 6 bases, and 15 bases lay between the germline ends. Germline assignment: CDR1 MDHEN and CDR2 SYDVKM. CDR3 protein: CASSFISGEREQYF. CDR3 sequence (DNA): TGTGCCAGCAGTTTTATATCAGGGGAGCGCGAGCAGTACTTC.

The rearrangement uses TRBV5-1 and TRBJ1-2; D remains ambiguous. Trimming pared 5 bases from V and 0 bases from J, leaving 17 bases between. The germline CDR1 and CDR2 sequences are SGHRS and YFSETQ. The CDR3 length is 16 residues. CDR3 sequence (DNA): TGCGCCAGCAGTCCACTCCCGGGGAACTCTAACTATGGCTACACCTTC. This gives the protein CASSPLPGNSNYGYTF.

The chain employs TRBV7-3 and TRBJ2-3; tentative D call: TRBD2 (5 bases). This CDR3 region has 12 residues. Germline lookup yields CDR1 SGHTA and CDR2 FQGTGA. Between the trimmed V and J ends, which lost 5 bases and 6 bases, there was a span of 9 bases. CDR3 bases: TGTGCCAGCAGCCAAAGGAGGGATACGCAGTATTTT. Translation gives CASSQRRDTQYF.

The chain couples TRBV30 to TRBJ2-1; 10 nucleotides agree with TRBD2. The CDR3 has 14 amino acids. V dropped 4 bases and J dropped 6; count of bases not matched to a gene: 6. Germline V CDR1 and CDR2: GTSNPN, SVGIG (reference sequence). The DNA for the CDR3 is TGTGCCTGGAATGGGCTAGCGGGAGTCAATGAGCAGTTCTTC. Amino acids: CAWNGLAGVNEQFF.

Here the CDR3 reads CSVDGGTSGLQNIQYF. The DNA for the CDR3 is TGCAGCGTTGACGGGGGGACTAGCGGTCTTCAAAACATTCAGTACTTC. The V call is TRBV29-1, the J call TRBJ2-4; 11 bases line up with TRBD2. Germline V gene sequence: CDR1 SQVTM, CDR2 ANQGSEA. The junction had 9 bases not matched to a gene; V was cut back by 3 bases and J by 5 bases. This CDR3 region has 16 residues.

This chain connects TRBV2 to TRBJ2-2; the D is unclear. The CDR3 loop spans 13 amino acids. CDR1 is SNHLY and CDR2 is FYNNEI in the germline V gene. V shed 4 bases and J shed 5 bases, with 8 bases lying between them. The DNA for the CDR3 is TGTGCCAGCAGTGGGATCGGGACCGGGGAGCTGTTTTTT. Its protein product is CASSGIGTGELFF.

The chain uses TRBV4-3 and TRBJ2-6; 10 nucleotides agree with TRBD2. The germline V gene encodes CDR1 LGHNA and CDR2 YSLEER. This CDR3 has 18 residues. The V gene end was trimmed by 1 base and the J gene end by 1 base; junction bases not matched to a gene: 4. CDR3 nucleotide sequence: TGCGCCAGCAGCCAAGCTACTAGCGGGACGTCTGGGGCCAACGTCCTGACTTTC. Its translation: CASSQATSGTSGANVLTF.

Judged by abundance, this clone is medium-sized. This chain links TRBV27 with TRBJ1-5; no firm D call. The CDR3 loop spans 14 amino acids. Germline values: CDR1 MNHEY, CDR2 SMNVEV (reference sequence). Trimming took 6 bases from V and 0 from J, leaving 9 bases between them. CDR3 DNA sequence: TGTGCCAGCAGCGGGATTAATAGCAATCAGCCCCAGCATTTT. Translating it yields CASSGINSNQPQHF.

The chain combines TRBV9 with TRBJ1-4; D gene ambiguous. V was trimmed by 2 bases and J by 6 bases, leaving 11 bases between them. The CDR3 totals 14 residues. Per the germline V gene, CDR1 is SGDLS and CDR2 is YYNGEE. CDR3 amino acids: CASSVPGVDEKLFF. The CDR3 DNA reads as TGTGCCAGCAGCGTCCCCGGGGTGGATGAAAAACTGTTTTTT.

The chain uses TRBV7-2 and TRBJ2-3; 7 bases agree with TRBD1. The CDR3 runs 16 residues. The germline CDR1 and CDR2 sequences are SGHTA and FQGNSA. With V trimmed by 5 bases and J by 0 bases, 8 bases remained unmatched. CDR3 nucleotide sequence: TGTGCCAGCAGCCGCGACAGGGCGCGAAGCACAGATACGCAGTATTTT. It translates to CASSRDRARSTDTQYF.

This clone appeared once. This chain uses TRBV5-1 with TRBJ2-5, with TRBD1 matching over 8 bases. The germline CDR1 and CDR2 sequences are SGHRS and YFSETQ. V was clipped by 7 bases and J by 8 bases; unmatched bases: 13. There are 14 residues in the CDR3. The CDR3 DNA follows: TGCGCCAGCGGGGGGACAGGAGGCGGGGATACCCAGTACTTC. This encodes CASGGTGGGDTQYF. The full variable domain, in which reference TRBV5-1 and TRBJ2-5 provide the parts outside the CDR3, is KAGVTQTPRYLIKTRGQQVTLSCSPISGHRSVSWYQQTPGQGLQFLFEYFSETQRNKGNFPGRFSGRQFSNSRSEMNVSTLELGDSALYLCASGGTGGGDTQYFGPGTRLLVL.

The CDR3 bases are TGTGCCAGCCGGGAACAGGGGTCCTACGAGCAGTACTTC. This gives the protein CASREQGSYEQYF. The V call is TRBV6-6, the J call TRBJ2-7, with TRBD1 identical over 7 bases. From germline, CDR1 is MNHNY and CDR2 SVGAGI (reference sequence). Germline trimming cut 8 bases from V and 1 base from J; bases unmatched to any gene: 5. The CDR3 contains 13 residues.

Regarding this clone: An end of the junction does not agree with germline; a read error may underlie this. The chain has TRBV7-9 and TRBJ2-2; 7 nucleotides line up with TRBD1. CDR1 and CDR2 (germline): SEHNR, FQNEAQ (reference sequence). This CDR3 contains 13 residues. As DNA, the CDR3 is TGTTCCAGCAGCCCACAGGGGAGCGGGGAGCTGTTTTTT. This sequence encodes CSSSPQGSGELFF.

The chain employs TRBV21-1 and TRBJ1-6. TRBV21-1 is assigned pseudogene status. CDR3 size: 11 residues. The CDR3, as DNA: TGTGCCCGTACAGCCGCGGGACCCCTCCACTTT. Amino acid sequence: CARTAAGPLHF.

V gene TRBV9 combines with J gene TRBJ2-7, with TRBD2 identical over 9 bases. The trim removed 4 bases at V and 7 bases at J, leaving 15 bases unmatched. Per the germline V gene, CDR1 is SGDLS and CDR2 is YYNGEE. CDR3 size: 16 residues. CDR3 amino acids: CASSPDTAGGRGEQYF. CDR3 DNA: TGTGCCAGCAGCCCGGATACAGCGGGGGGCCGGGGGGAGCAGTACTTC.

The table lists this clone with many counts. The chain recombines TRBV5-4 with TRBJ1-4; TRBD1 aligns across 8 bases. This CDR3 is built from 14 residues. V lost 0 bases to trimming and J lost 8 bases; unmatched junction nucleotides: 3. Germline V CDR1 and CDR2: SGHNT, YYREEE (reference sequence). The CDR3: CASSLAGGDEKLFF. The CDR3 coding sequence is TGTGCCAGCAGCTTGGCAGGGGGCGACGAAAAACTGTTTTTT.

This clone was counted between two and nine times. This chain links TRBV4-3 with TRBJ2-6, with D unresolved. From germline, CDR1 is LGHNA and CDR2 YSLEER. V was clipped by 4 bases and J by 0 bases, with 10 bases between them. The CDR3 sequence is 16 residues long. Here the CDR3 DNA reads TGCGCCAGCAGCCCACAACGTCACTCTGGGGCCAACGTCCTGACTTTC. Protein: CASSPQRHSGANVLTF.